This TCR beta chain was obtained from a study of T cell repertoires in cytomegalovirus infection. Study information: CMV epitopes, recently identified HLA-C-restricted and well-studied HLA-B-restricted, were used. Public TCR beta signatures marked donors with CMV infection and the matching HLA. General study findings and limits: Dominating the ex vivo response were TCR beta clonotypes that were CMV-specific and HLA-C-restricted.

MiXCR was run by TCRdb on the reads, yielding one entry per CDR3 protein. Of some 200,000 distinct CDR3 sequences in the sample, approximately 40% were seen once. This clonotype has a handful of counts. No antigen is known for it. The V gene lost 5 bases and the J gene lost 5 bases, with 17 bases spanning the gap. The CDR3 covers 15 residues. Germline CDR1 SGHTA, CDR2 FQGNSA. The origin of this receptor is a human donor in good health (CMV status not recorded). Some clones in this sample may be carry-over from other donors' samples. The sequencing used CD8+ T cells from cultured PBMCs, collected from culture after CMV antigen stimulation. The V and J genes are TRBV7-2 and TRBJ2-3; D unclear. As DNA, the CDR3 is TGTGCCAGCAGCCCCGAAGGCCCCCCGGTAGATACGCAGTATTTT. Translating gives CASSPEGPPVDTQYF.